The 12 T cell receptor beta chains listed next were all sequenced from one sample in a study of blood T cell repertoires in COVID-19. Generated by immunoSEQ multiplex PCR, the TCRdb table keeps only in-frame clones and is missing some. The repertoire holds 150,000 to 200,000 clones, with around 80% as singletons. The sample consisted of peripheral blood. These receptor sequences come from a man between 65 and 80 years old with active or convalescent COVID-19.

The CDR3 coding sequence is TGTGCTAGTGGACTTGGGACAGGGGAGCAGCCCCAGCATTTT. It encodes CASGLGTGEQPQHF. The V call is TRBV12-5, the J call TRBJ1-5; TRBD1 matches at 10 bases. V gave up 6 bases and J gave up 7 bases; unmatched junction bases: 6. Germline lookup yields CDR1 LGHNT and CDR2 FRNRAP. This CDR3 is built from 14 residues.

This clone appeared a single time. CDR3 protein: CASSQRQGGWNEQFF. Written as DNA, the CDR3 is TGTGCCAGCAGCCAGCGACAGGGGGGGTGGAATGAGCAGTTCTTC. The chain links TRBV7-2 to TRBJ2-1; 9 bases map to TRBD1. After removal of 5 bases from V and 7 bases from J, the junction contained 9 bases not matched to a gene. The CDR3 is 15 amino acids. Germline V lookup: CDR1 SGHTA, CDR2 FQGNSA.

The chain is built from TRBV7-8 and TRBJ2-6; 9 bases line up with TRBD1. The CDR3 runs to 21 residues. Germline CDR1 SGHVS, CDR2 FQNEAQ. V was clipped by 1 base and J by 0 bases; unmatched bases: 13. The CDR3 here is CASSLVFTPGQGNSGANVLTF. CDR3 DNA: TGTGCCAGCAGCTTAGTGTTCACGCCGGGACAGGGCAACTCTGGGGCCAACGTCCTGACTTTC.

The chain is built from TRBV18 and TRBJ2-2, with no clear D. CDR1 is KGHSH, CDR2 LQKENI, per germline. Trimming cost V 2 bases and J 2 bases, with 3 bases left between them. The CDR3 runs 13 residues. The CDR3 loop reads CASSPLNTGELFF. The CDR3 bases are TGTGCCAGCTCACCATTAAACACCGGGGAGCTGTTTTTT.

The rearrangement uses TRBV9 and TRBJ2-1, with a tentative D call TRBD1 (6 bases). Germline CDR1 and CDR2: SGDLS and YYNGEE. V was shortened by 3 bases and J by 0 bases, with 10 bases between the two germline ends. The CDR3 is 15 residues long. Written as DNA, the CDR3 is TGTGCCAGCAGCGGCAGGGACAACTCCTACAATGAGCAGTTCTTC. Translating gives CASSGRDNSYNEQFF.

Worth noting for this clone: One end of the junction does not line up with germline, which may come from a read error. CDR3 DNA: TGTGCCAGCAGTGATGGAGGGAGTGATATCTTT. Residues: CASSDGGSDIF. The gene calls are TRBV2 and TRBJ1-1; no clear D gene. There are 11 residues in the CDR3. The germline CDR1 and CDR2 sequences are SNHLY and FYNNEI.

The chain uses TRBV3-1 (or the pseudogene TRBV3-2) and TRBJ2-5; D call uncertain. Between the trimmed V and J ends, which lost 2 bases and 2 bases, there was a span of 21 bases. This CDR3 is 18 amino acids long. From germline, CDR1 is LGHDT and CDR2 YNNKEL (reference sequence). The CDR3 spells CASSQRPSLGLLQETQYF. The CDR3 DNA reads as TGTGCCAGCAGCCAACGGCCTTCCCTGGGCCTATTACAAGAGACCCAGTACTTC.

The rearrangement links TRBV11-1 to TRBJ1-4; TRBD1 agrees at 9 bases. Trimming cost V 5 bases and J 7 bases; bases outside gene matches: 5. The CDR3 runs 14 residues. The V gene's germline CDR1 is SGHAT and CDR2 FQDESV (reference sequence). As DNA, the CDR3 is TGTGCCAGCAGCCGGGACAGGGAGAGTGAAAAACTGTTTTTT. Translating it yields CASSRDRESEKLFF.

This clone was counted between two and nine times. CDR3 region: CASRGREKLFF. The CDR3 nucleotides are TGCGCCAGCAGGGGCAGAGAAAAACTGTTTTTT. This sequence joins TRBV5-1 and TRBJ1-4; D is unresolved. This CDR3 is 11 amino acids long. Looked up from germline, CDR1 is SGHRS and CDR2 is YFSETQ. Trimming cost V 5 bases and J 8 bases, with 7 bases left between them.

The rearrangement links TRBV19 to TRBJ2-3, with 12 nucleotides matching TRBD2. With V trimmed by 6 bases and J by 0 bases, 7 bases remained unmatched. This CDR3 has 17 amino acids. Germline V gene data show CDR1 as LNHDA and CDR2 as SQIVND (reference sequence). CDR3 nucleotide sequence: TGTGCCAGTAGGGCACAACTAGCGGGGGGAAGCACAGATACGCAGTATTTT. Protein product: CASRAQLAGGSTDTQYF.

This clone was detected only once. The genes are TRBV5-1 and TRBJ2-5, with 9 bases lining up with TRBD2. The CDR3 loop spans 16 amino acids. Germline V gene lookup returns CDR1 SGHRS and CDR2 YFSETQ. V lost 0 bases and J lost 3; bases outside the gene matches: 6. Here the CDR3 reads CASSLGTLAGEETQYF. CDR3 bases: TGCGCCAGCAGCTTGGGGACACTAGCGGGCGAAGAGACCCAGTACTTC. The variable domain in full, with the rest retrieved from reference TRBV5-1 and TRBJ2-5, is KAGVTQTPRYLIKTRGQQVTLSCSPISGHRSVSWYQQTPGQGLQFLFEYFSETQRNKGNFPGRFSGRQFSNSRSEMNVSTLELGDSALYLCASSLGTLAGEETQYFGPGTRLLVL.

The rearrangement links TRBV6-6 to TRBJ2-3; D not resolved. The V end was cut by 4 bases, the J end by 7 bases, with 18 bases between. Germline V gives CDR1 MNHNY, CDR2 SVGAGI (reference sequence). The CDR3 is 15 residues long. CDR3 loop: CASSLGDTVLNTQYF. Here the CDR3 DNA reads TGTGCCAGCAGTTTAGGAGATACCGTGTTGAATACGCAGTATTTT.